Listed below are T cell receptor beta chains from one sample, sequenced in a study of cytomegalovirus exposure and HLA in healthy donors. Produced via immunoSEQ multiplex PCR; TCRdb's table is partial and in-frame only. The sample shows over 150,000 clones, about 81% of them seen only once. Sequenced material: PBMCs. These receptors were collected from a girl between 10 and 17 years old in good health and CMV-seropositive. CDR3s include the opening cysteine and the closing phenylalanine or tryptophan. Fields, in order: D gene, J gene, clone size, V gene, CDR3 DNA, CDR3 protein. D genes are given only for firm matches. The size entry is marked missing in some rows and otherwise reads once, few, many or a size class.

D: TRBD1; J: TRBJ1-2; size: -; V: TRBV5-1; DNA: TGCGCCAGCAGCTTGGATAGGGACAGGGGTTATGGCTACACCTTC; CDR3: CASSLDRDRGYGYTF
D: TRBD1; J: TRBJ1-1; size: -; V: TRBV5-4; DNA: TGTGCCAGCAGCTTGAACCCGGGACAGGGGAACACTGAAGCTTTCTTT; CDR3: CASSLNPGQGNTEAFF
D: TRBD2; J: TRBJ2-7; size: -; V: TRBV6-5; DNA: TGTGCCAGCAGCTTCACTAGCGGGGGGACCTACGAGCAGTACTTC; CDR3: CASSFTSGGTYEQYF
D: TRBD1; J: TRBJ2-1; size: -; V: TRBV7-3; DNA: TGTGCCAGCAGCTTAATCCCTACAGGGGTCTCCTACAATGAGCAGTTCTTC; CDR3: CASSLIPTGVSYNEQFF
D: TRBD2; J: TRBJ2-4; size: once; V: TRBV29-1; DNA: TGCAGCGTTGAAACTAGCGGGGGCCACGTGCTAGCCAAAAACATTCAGTACTTC; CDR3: CSVETSGGHVLAKNIQYF
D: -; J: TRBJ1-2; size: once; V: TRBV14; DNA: TGTGCCAGCAGCCAGGGAGCTAACTATGGCTACACCTTC; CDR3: CASSQGANYGYTF
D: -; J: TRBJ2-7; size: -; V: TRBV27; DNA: TGTGCCAGCAGTCCTTTGGGGGGGCTGAGCTCCTACGAGCAGTACTTC; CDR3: CASSPLGGLSSYEQYF
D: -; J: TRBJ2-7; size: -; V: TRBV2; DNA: TGTGCCAGCAGTGACCCCCACAGTTCCTACGAGCAGTACTTC; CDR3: CASSDPHSSYEQYF
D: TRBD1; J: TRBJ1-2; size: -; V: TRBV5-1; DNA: TGCGCCAGCAGCTCTCCGGGACAGGGGGAGTTTAGCTATGGCTACACCTTC; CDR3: CASSSPGQGEFSYGYTF
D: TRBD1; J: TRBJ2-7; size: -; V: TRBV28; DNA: TGTGCCAGCACCAAAACCGGACAGGTTTCCTACGAGCAGTACTTC; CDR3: CASTKTGQVSYEQYF
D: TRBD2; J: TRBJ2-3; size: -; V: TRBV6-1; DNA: TGTGCCAGCAGTGAAGAGAAGCGGGGGGGCCAAGATACGCAGTATTTT; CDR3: CASSEEKRGGQDTQYF
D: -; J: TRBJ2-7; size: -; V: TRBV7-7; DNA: TGTGCTAGCAGTGCGGCGGAAACCTACGAGCAGTACTTC; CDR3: CASSAAETYEQYF
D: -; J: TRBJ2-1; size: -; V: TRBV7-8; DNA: TGTGCCAGCAGCTCAGCCTATTTGAATGAGCAGTTCTTC; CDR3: CASSSAYLNEQFF
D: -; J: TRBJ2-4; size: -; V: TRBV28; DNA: TGTGCCAGCAGTGGGCCAGGGAACAACATTCAGTACTTC; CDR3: CASSGPGNNIQYF
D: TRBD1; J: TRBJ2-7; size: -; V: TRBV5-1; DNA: TGCGCCAGCAGCCTACAGGGGGTGGAGCAGTACTTC; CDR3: CASSLQGVEQYF
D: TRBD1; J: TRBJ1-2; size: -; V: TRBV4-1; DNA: TGCGCCAGCAGCCAACCCCCGGGACAGGGGAACTATGGCTACACCTTC; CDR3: CASSQPPGQGNYGYTF
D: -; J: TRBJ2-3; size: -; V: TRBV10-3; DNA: TGTGCCATCAGTATCAGCGGTAACACAGATACGCAGTATTTT; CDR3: CAISISGNTDTQYF
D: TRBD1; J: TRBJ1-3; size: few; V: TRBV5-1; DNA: TGCGCCAGCAGCCCGACAGGGACTGGAAACACCATATATTTT; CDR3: CASSPTGTGNTIYF
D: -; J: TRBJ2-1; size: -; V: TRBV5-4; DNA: TGTGCCAGCAGCTTGGTCGCAGGGAACAATGAGCAGTTCTTC; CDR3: CASSLVAGNNEQFF
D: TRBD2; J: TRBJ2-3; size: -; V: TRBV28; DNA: TGTGCCAGCAGGGGGACTAGGATCCAAGATACGCAGTATTTT; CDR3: CASRGTRIQDTQYF
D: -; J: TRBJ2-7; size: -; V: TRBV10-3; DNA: TGTGCCATCAGTAAAGGAGACGAACTCTCCTACGAGCAGTACTTC; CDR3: CAISKGDELSYEQYF
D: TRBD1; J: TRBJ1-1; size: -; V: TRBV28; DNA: TGTGCCAGCAGTCGGGCCCTACAGGGGACTGAAGCTTTCTTT; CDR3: CASSRALQGTEAFF
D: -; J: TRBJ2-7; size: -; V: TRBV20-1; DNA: TGCAGTGCCAGGCAGGGTTTCGAGCAGTACTTC; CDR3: CSARQGFEQYF
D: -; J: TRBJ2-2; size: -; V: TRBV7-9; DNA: TGTGCCAGCAGCCAGGAGGCCGGGGAGCTGTTTTTT; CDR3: CASSQEAGELFF
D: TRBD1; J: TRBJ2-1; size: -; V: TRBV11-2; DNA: TGTGCCAGCAGCTTAGGACAGGGCAAGCAGTTCTTC; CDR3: CASSLGQGKQFF
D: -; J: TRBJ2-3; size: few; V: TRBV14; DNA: TGTGCCAGCAGCCTCACGGGACAAACCTACATCACAGATACGCAGTATTTT; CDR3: CASSLTGQTYITDTQYF
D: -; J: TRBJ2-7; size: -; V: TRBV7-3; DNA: TGTGCCAGCAGCCCCCGACTTGATCCGGGACTGGGAGGCTACGAGCAGTACTTC; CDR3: CASSPRLDPGLGGYEQYF
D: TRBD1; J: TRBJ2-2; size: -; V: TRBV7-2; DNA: TGTGCCAGCAGCTTACGGACAGGGTGGGACACCGGGGAGCTGTTTTTT; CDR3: CASSLRTGWDTGELFF
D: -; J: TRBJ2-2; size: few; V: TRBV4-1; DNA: TGCGCCAGCAGCCAAGTCAGGGGACCCGGGGAGCTGTTTTTT; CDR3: CASSQVRGPGELFF
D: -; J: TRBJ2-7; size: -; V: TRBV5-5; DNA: TGTGCCAGCAGCCTTGAGATAGACAGGCTTAGCTCCTACGAGCAGTACTTC; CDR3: CASSLEIDRLSSYEQYF
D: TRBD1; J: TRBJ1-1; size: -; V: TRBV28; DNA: TGTGCCAGCAGTTTCGACAGGGTCAACACTGAAGCTTTCTTT; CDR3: CASSFDRVNTEAFF
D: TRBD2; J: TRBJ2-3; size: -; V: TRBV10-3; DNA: TGTGCCATCAACGGGGGGAGCACAGATACGCAGTATTTT; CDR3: CAINGGSTDTQYF
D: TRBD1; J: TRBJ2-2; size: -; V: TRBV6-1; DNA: TGTGCCAGCAGTGAGACAGGGGTGGACACCGGGGAGCTGTTTTTT; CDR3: CASSETGVDTGELFF
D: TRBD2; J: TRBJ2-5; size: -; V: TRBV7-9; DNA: TGTGCCAGCAGCCTCAGCGGGGGTGGGACCCAGTACTTC; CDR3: CASSLSGGGTQYF
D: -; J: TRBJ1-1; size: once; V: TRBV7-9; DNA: TGTGCCAGCAGCGCAGGGCATCCCGGGACTGAAGCTTTCTTT; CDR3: CASSAGHPGTEAFF
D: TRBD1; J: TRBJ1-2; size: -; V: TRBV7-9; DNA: TGTGCCAGCAGCGACCCAGACAGGGGAGACTATGGCTACACCTTC; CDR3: CASSDPDRGDYGYTF
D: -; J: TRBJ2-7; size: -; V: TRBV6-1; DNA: TGTGCCAGCAGTGACAAGACAGGTCTCAGCGAGCAGTACTTC; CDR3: CASSDKTGLSEQYF
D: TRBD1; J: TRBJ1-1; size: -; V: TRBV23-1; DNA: TGCGCCAGCAGGCACACCCGAAAGACAGGGTTCACTGAAGCTTTCTTT; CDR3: CASRHTRKTGFTEAFF
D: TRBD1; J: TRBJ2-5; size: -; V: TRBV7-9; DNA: TGTGCCAGCAGCCTAAGGACAGGGTTCGCAGAGACCCAGTACTTC; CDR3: CASSLRTGFAETQYF
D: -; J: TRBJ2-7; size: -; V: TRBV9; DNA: TGTGCCAGCAGCGCTCCCCCGGGATTCGGAGGGGAGCAGTACTTC; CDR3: CASSAPPGFGGEQYF
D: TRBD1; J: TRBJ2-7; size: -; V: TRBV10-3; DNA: TGTGCCATCAGTGACCCCGGACAGGGGAAGGTCGAGCAGTACTTC; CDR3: CAISDPGQGKVEQYF
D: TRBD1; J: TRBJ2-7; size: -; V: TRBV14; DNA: TGTGCCAGCAGCCTAGGGCGGGGGACAGGGGCCTACGAGCAGTACTTC; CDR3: CASSLGRGTGAYEQYF
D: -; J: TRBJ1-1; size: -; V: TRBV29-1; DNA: TGCAGCGCGACCGGGATCAACACTGAAGCTTTCTTT; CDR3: CSATGINTEAFF
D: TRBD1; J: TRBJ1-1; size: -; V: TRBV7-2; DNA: TGTGCCAGCAGCTACCAGGATCGGTTGGCGGCCAGGGGGCTGGTAGCTTTCTTT; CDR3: CASSYQDRLAARGLVAFF
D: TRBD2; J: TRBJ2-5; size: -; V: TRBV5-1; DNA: TGCGCCAGCAGCTTTCCCCTAGCGGGGGGGGAGACCCAGTACTTC; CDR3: CASSFPLAGGETQYF
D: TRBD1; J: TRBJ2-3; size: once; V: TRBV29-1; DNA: TGCTGCTACAGGGGCCCAGCAGATACGCAGTATTTT; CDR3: CCYRGPADTQYF
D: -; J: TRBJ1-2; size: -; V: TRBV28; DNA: TGTGCCAGCAGAATTTATAGCGCAGGTTGGAGAGGAGGCTACACCTTC; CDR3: CASRIYSAGWRGGYTF
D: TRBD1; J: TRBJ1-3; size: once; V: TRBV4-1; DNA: TGCGCCACCCGAGACAGGGTGGACACCATATATTTT; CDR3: CATRDRVDTIYF
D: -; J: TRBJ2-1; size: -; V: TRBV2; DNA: TGTGCCAGCATTAGGACTTCTGAGCAGTTCTTC; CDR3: CASIRTSEQFF
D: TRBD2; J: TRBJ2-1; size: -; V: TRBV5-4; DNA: TGTGCCAGCAGACCGGGACTAGCGGAGGACAATGAGCAGTTCTTC; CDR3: CASRPGLAEDNEQFF
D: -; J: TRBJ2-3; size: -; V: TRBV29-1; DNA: TGCAGCGTTGATTCTATTAGCGGCACAGATACGCAGTATTTT; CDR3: CSVDSISGTDTQYF
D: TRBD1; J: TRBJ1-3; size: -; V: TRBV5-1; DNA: TGCGCCAGCAGCCTAGGACAGGGGGGCTCAGGGCCTGGAAACACCATATATTTT; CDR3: CASSLGQGGSGPGNTIYF